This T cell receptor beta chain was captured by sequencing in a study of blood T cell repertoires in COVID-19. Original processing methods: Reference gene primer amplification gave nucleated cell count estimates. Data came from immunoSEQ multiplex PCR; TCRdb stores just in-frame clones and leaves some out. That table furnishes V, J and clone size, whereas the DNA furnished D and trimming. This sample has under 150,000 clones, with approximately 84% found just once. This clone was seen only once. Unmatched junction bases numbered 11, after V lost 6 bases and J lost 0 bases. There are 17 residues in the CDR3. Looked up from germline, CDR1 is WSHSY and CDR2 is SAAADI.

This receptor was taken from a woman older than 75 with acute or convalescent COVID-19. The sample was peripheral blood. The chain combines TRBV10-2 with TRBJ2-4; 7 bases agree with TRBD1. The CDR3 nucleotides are TGCGCCAGCAGGACGGACAGGCTATACCTAGCCAAAAACATTCAGTACTTC. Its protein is CASRTDRLYLAKNIQYF.